This is a list of T cell receptor beta chains from one sample in a study of blood T cell repertoires in COVID-19. Assay used: immunoSEQ multiplex PCR; TCRdb lists only in-frame clones, some missing. Counted here are 150,000 to 200,000 clones, roughly 91% occurring once; the ten biggest clones make up around 4.6%. Sample: peripheral blood. The receptors derive from a woman aged 45-65 years with acute or convalescent COVID-19. CDR3s leave out the opening cysteine and the closing phenylalanine or tryptophan. Each record gives: J gene, V gene, CDR3 protein.

TRBJ1-5 TRBV4-1 ASSQGYGNQPQH
TRBJ1-5 TRBV7-9 ASTSSGGNQPQH
TRBJ1-3 TRBV30 AWTPGVISGNTIY
TRBJ2-7 TRBV2 ASSEKVGGGTYEQY
TRBJ2-3 TRBV5-1 ASSLISGTGSDTQY
TRBJ2-1 TRBV3-1/TRBV3-2 ASSQVGGRGGQEQF
TRBJ1-4 TRBV18 ASSPVRSNEKLF
TRBJ2-1 TRBV2 ASSEASGRFNEQF
TRBJ1-1 TRBV28 ASSKQGMVSEAF
TRBJ1-1 TRBV6-5 ASSMTASSGGF
TRBJ2-1 TRBV4-2 ASSQEGAEQF
TRBJ1-2 TRBV4-3 ASSQEIGANYGYT
TRBJ2-1 TRBV5-8 ASTLRGQNEQF
TRBJ1-2 TRBV3-1/TRBV3-2 ASSQSIQGNRMGGYT
TRBJ2-7 TRBV7-2 ASSSSPGRGLSHEQY
TRBJ1-4 TRBV3-1/TRBV3-2 ASSQAGTGGEKLF
TRBJ1-2 TRBV5-4 ASSLVQGEYGYT
TRBJ1-1 TRBV6-5 ASSNRALNTEAF
TRBJ1-1 TRBV30 AWSVGIGEDEAF
TRBJ1-5 TRBV2 ASSERISNQPQH
TRBJ1-2 TRBV5-1 ASSLRGAHYGYT
TRBJ2-3 TRBV7-9 ASSLRYSRDTQY
TRBJ1-1 TRBV6-1 ASSAAWGPLNTEAF
TRBJ1-1 TRBV7-9 ASSSPTGDSSEAF
TRBJ1-1 TRBV20-1 SARRNPEAF
TRBJ1-2 TRBV10-3 AIRGQGATYGYT
TRBJ1-6 TRBV5-1 ASSLGNPQGGSPLH
TRBJ2-7 TRBV10-1 ASRVSVHYEQY
TRBJ2-2 TRBV3-1/TRBV3-2 ASSQYTGVNGELF
TRBJ1-1 TRBV28 ASTSPTGGANTEAF
TRBJ1-5 TRBV24-1 ATSVNGGDPSNQPQH
TRBJ1-5 TRBV21-1 ASSKGFSGPLYNQPQH
TRBJ2-5 TRBV7-6 ASSSGETQY
TRBJ2-1 TRBV11-2 ASSLERLGNEQF
TRBJ2-7 TRBV9 ASSVGRGEYEQY
TRBJ1-2 TRBV6-1 ASSEWRQGDGYT